This TCR beta chain was obtained from a study of chemoradiotherapy in HPV16-positive cancers. Germline assignment: CDR1 SEHNR and CDR2 FQNEAQ (reference sequence). The CDR3 has 16 amino acids. J lost 6 bases, V lost 1 base, and 9 bases had no gene match. General study points: Candidate HPV-specific clones and E7-related TCR motifs grew in tumor during treatment.

The assay was immunoSEQ multiplex PCR, and TCRdb's table has in-frame clones only and misses some. Among approximately 12,000 clones listed, nearly 90% were seen once. Points on this clone: Its cognate antigen is unknown.

This sample was gathered from a patient who underwent chemoradiotherapy. The chain links TRBV7-9 to TRBJ1-5; TRBD1 matches 7 bases. This sequence was found in a human donor with HPV-associated anogenital cancer. CDR3 in amino acids: CASSLGFSGGGQPQHF. As DNA, the CDR3 is TGTGCCAGCAGCTTAGGGTTCTCAGGGGGAGGTCAGCCCCAGCATTTT. The entire variable domain, with the rest obtained from reference TRBV7-9 and TRBJ1-5, is as follows: DTGVSQNPRHKITKRGQNVTFRCDPISEHNRLYWYRQTLGQGPEFLTYFQNEAQLEKSRLLSDRFSAERPKGSFSTLEIQRTEQGDSAMYLCASSLGFSGGGQPQHFGDGTRLSIL.